Listed below are T cell receptor beta chains from one sample, sequenced in a study of post-analysis software for immune sequencing data. TCRdb recomputed calls from the PCR reads with MiXCR, one row per CDR3 protein. The sample consists of more than 450,000 distinct CDR3 sequences, 30% to 40% of them appearing once. Sequencing used blood. These receptors all come from a girl aged 2 to 17 with multiple sclerosis. Both conserved end residues are trimmed from each CDR3. A D gene is named only where the DNA matches it firmly. Clone size is stated in some rows and not others, as once, few, many or a class when expanded.

ASSVTGKTYEQY | TRBV9 | NA | NA
ASSLTSGGFNTGELF | TRBV7-8 | NA | TRBD2
ASQEGQSSYNEQF | TRBV13 | NA | NA
ASSLWGRGKDTQY | TRBV7-3 | few | NA
ASSLRGAAPGEQF | TRBV5-1 | NA | NA
ASSSGLAGWSDNEQF | TRBV28 | NA | TRBD2
ASRTKTDYNQPQH | TRBV27 | NA | NA
ASNPGTAELRSEAF | TRBV5-1 | few | TRBD1
SVLGWVENTEAF | TRBV29-1 | NA | NA
APRLEGPGNQPQH | TRBV21-1 | NA | NA
ASSSTGRGTEAF | TRBV5-6 | NA | NA
ASSSEGRDGYT | TRBV12-3/TRBV12-4 | NA | NA
ASSVIRGLDTGELF | TRBV9 | NA | TRBD1
ATSRDSGVGGGLQQF | TRBV15 | NA | TRBD2
ASSRSGGTSYEQY | TRBV5-5 | many | TRBD2
ATAAYNEQF | TRBV15 | many | NA
ASSSRTVAAPNSPLH | TRBV12-3/TRBV12-4 | few | NA
ASSLEPGPTEAF | TRBV5-1 | NA | NA
ASRPTAHNEKLF | TRBV6-4 | NA | NA
ASSTGLGQGSGYT | TRBV18 | NA | TRBD1
ASSGGVAPSETQY | TRBV5-1 | NA | NA
ASSDGTGGSGANVLT | TRBV13 | NA | TRBD1
SVGLVSSYNEQF | TRBV29-1 | NA | NA
AISESWEQY | TRBV10-3 | few | NA
ASSWSEGSYEQY | TRBV5-1 | few | NA
ASREWTSGEETQY | TRBV12-3/TRBV12-4 | few | TRBD2
ASSGTPWEDKDYGYT | TRBV6-1 | NA | NA
ASSESRPGGSGEQF | TRBV25-1 | NA | TRBD2
ASSLGLAGLLKETRY | TRBV5-1 | once | TRBD2
AWQAGQGPHEQY | TRBV7-9 | NA | TRBD1
SARGRPDEQY | TRBV20-1 | NA | NA
ASSHGDIRNYGYT | TRBV5-1 | few | NA
SARWGGLNDEQF | TRBV29-1 | many | NA
ASSLAGVSTDTQY | TRBV5-1 | few | TRBD2
ASSPQSGYNEQF | TRBV7-3 | few | NA